The clone carrying this T cell receptor (beta chain) came up a few times. Its antigen is currently unknown. Treatment of the sample: 15 Gy SBRT to primary tumor, nephrectomy 4 weeks later. The sample is drawn from a study of radiation and T cells in renal cell carcinoma. Findings and limits, study-wide: Compared with controls, irradiated tumors showed greater TCR clonality.

Only in-frame clones appear in the TCRdb table, and some are missing; sequencing was by immunoSEQ multiplex PCR. The profile shows some 20,000 clones, roughly half of them singletons. The CDR3 spans 16 residues. V trimming: 7 bases; J trimming: 8 bases; junction bases outside the gene matches: 12. CDR1 is MGHDK, CDR2 SYGVNS, per germline. Sequenced here: tumor tissue, sampled from a patient whose treatment included radiotherapy and nephrectomy. This receptor was identified in a woman between 45 and 65 years old with renal cell carcinoma. This chain joins TRBV25-1 and TRBJ2-1; 12 nucleotides align to TRBD2. DNA of the CDR3: TGTGCCAGCACCGCTACTAGCGGGGGGCCCCACGATGAGCAGTTCTTC. Translated, it gives CASTATSGGPHDEQFF.